This TCR beta chain was profiled in a study of radiation and T cells in renal cell carcinoma. Study overall: Nephrectomy followed 15 Gy stereotactic body radiation by 4 weeks. Whole-study results and caveats: No pretreatment tumor biopsies were available for baseline clonotypes. In blood, top tumor clones expanded by 2 weeks, shrinking by 4.

The data were produced by immunoSEQ multiplex PCR, yet TCRdb's version contains in-frame clones alone and is incomplete. The repertoire has 100,000 to 150,000 clones, roughly four fifths of them found once; the top ten carry about 5.3%. Time point noted: blood 2 weeks post-SBRT. Treatment described: 15 Gy SBRT to primary tumor, nephrectomy 4 weeks later. Serial blood draws occurred at baseline and 2 and 4 weeks post-SBRT. Germline V gene sequence: CDR1 MNHNY, CDR2 SVGAGI (reference sequence). CDR3 length: 14 residues. V lost 5 bases and J lost 5, with 14 bases in between. Note on this clone: Its cognate antigen is unknown.

This chain joins TRBV6-6 and TRBJ2-3; D unresolved. The TCR comes from a man aged 45-65 years with renal cell carcinoma. Sequenced here: blood, sampled from a patient whose treatment included radiotherapy and nephrectomy. The CDR3 loop is CASSLRTDLDTQYF. As DNA, the CDR3 is TGTGCCAGCAGTCTAAGGACCGACCTAGATACGCAGTATTTT.